This T cell receptor (beta chain) was recorded in a study of cytomegalovirus exposure and HLA in healthy donors. This clone was picked up one time. The antigen is undetermined. The PCR had 60 Vbeta and 13 Jbeta primers. Sequencing used immunoSEQ multiplex PCR; TCRdb keeps in-frame clones, though not all of them. The sample lists over 50,000 clones; more than 80% were seen once. Broader study findings: It was only CMV serostatus that was available as immune exposure information. Most TCR sequences showed up rarely, but some public TCRs showed up in many donors.

This CDR3 region has 17 residues. Germline values: CDR1 SGHTA, CDR2 FQGTGA. Unmatched junction bases numbered 13, after V lost 5 bases and J lost 5 bases. This TCR derives from a man aged 30 to 45 in good health and CMV-seropositive. Source material: PBMCs. The chain recombines TRBV7-3 with TRBJ2-5; 11 bases are shared with TRBD1. The DNA of the CDR3 is TGTGCCAGCAGCCCTCGCCCCACCGGGACAGGGGGGGAGACCCAGTACTTC. Protein: CASSPRPTGTGGETQYF.